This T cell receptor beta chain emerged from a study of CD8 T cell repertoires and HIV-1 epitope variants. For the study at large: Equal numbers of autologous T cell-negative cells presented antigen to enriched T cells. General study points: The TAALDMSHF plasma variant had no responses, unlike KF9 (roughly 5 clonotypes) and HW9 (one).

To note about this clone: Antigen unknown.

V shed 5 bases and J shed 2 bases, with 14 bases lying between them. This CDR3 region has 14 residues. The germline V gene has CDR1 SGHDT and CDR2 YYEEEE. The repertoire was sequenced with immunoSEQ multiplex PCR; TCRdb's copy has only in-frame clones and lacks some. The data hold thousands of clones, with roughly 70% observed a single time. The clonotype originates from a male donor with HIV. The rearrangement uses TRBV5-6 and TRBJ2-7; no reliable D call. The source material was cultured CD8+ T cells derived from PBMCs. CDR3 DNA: TGTGCCAGCAGTTCAGATGTCTCGGCCTACGAGCAGTACTTC. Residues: CASSSDVSAYEQYF.